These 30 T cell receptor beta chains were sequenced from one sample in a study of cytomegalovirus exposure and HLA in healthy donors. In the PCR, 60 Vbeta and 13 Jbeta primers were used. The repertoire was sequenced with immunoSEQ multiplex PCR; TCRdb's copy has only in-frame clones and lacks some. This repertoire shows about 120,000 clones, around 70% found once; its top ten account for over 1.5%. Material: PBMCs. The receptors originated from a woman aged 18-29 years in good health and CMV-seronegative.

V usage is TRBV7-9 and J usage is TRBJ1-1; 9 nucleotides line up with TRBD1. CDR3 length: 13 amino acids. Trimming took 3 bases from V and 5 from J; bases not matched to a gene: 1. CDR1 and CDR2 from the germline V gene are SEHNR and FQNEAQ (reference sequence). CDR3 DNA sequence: TGTGCCAGCAGCTTGGACAGGGGAACTGAAGCTTTCTTT. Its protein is CASSLDRGTEAFF.

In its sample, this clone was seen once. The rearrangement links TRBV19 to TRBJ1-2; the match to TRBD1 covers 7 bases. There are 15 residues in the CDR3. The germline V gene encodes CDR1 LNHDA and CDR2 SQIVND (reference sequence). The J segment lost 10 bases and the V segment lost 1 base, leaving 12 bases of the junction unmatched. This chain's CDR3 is CASSIVDRAPKFYTF. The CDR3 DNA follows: TGTGCCAGTAGTATAGTCGACAGGGCGCCAAAGTTCTACACCTTC.

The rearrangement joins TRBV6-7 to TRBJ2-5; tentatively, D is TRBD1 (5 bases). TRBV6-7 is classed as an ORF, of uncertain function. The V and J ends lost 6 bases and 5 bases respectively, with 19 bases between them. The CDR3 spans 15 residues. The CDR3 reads CASSHLGPSPETQYF. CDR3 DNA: TGTGCCAGCAGCCACCTGGGGCCTTCCCCCGAGACCCAGTACTTC.

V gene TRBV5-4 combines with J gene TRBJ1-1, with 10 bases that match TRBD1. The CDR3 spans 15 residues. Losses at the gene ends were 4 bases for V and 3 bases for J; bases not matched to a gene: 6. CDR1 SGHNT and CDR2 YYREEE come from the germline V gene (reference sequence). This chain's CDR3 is CASSLLTGGDTEAFF. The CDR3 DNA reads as TGTGCCAGCAGCCTACTGACAGGGGGCGACACTGAAGCTTTCTTT.

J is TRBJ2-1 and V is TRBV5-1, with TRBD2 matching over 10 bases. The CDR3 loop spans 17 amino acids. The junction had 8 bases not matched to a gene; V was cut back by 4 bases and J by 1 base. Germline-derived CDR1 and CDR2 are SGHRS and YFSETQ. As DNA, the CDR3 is TGCGCCAGCAGCCCAATTAGCGGGGGGCGATCCTACAATGAGCAGTTCTTC. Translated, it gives CASSPISGGRSYNEQFF.

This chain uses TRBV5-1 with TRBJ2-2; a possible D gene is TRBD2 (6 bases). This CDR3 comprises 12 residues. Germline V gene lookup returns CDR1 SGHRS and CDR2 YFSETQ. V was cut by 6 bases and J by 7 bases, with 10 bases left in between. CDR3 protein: CASNSEGGELFF. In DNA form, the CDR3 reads TGCGCCAGCAATTCGGAGGGCGGGGAGCTGTTTTTT.

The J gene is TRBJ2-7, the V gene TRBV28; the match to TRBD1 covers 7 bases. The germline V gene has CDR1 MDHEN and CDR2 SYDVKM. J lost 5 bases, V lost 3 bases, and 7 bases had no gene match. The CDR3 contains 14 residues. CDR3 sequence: CASSFTGTVDEQYF. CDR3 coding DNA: TGTGCCAGCAGTTTTACCGGGACAGTTGACGAGCAGTACTTC.

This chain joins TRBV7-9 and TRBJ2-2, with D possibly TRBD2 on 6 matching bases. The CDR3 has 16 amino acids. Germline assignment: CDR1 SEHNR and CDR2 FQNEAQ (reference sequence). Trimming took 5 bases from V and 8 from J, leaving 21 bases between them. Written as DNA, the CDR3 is TGTGCCAGCAGCGCAGGCCCCGACGGACTACGAGGGGAGCTGTTTTTT. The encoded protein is CASSAGPDGLRGELFF.

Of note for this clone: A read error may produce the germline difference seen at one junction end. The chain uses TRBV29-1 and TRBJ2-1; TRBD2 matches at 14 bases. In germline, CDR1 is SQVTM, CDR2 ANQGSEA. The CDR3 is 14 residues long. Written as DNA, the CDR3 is TGTATGACTAGCGGGGGGGCAGGCTACAATGAGCAGTTCTTC. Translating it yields CMTSGGAGYNEQFF.

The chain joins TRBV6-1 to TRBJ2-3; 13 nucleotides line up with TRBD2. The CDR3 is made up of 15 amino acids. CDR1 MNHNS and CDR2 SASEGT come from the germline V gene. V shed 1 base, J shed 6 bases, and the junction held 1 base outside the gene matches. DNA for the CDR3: TGTGCCAGCAGTGAAGGACTAGCGGGGGGCGATACGCAGTATTTT. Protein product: CASSEGLAGGDTQYF.

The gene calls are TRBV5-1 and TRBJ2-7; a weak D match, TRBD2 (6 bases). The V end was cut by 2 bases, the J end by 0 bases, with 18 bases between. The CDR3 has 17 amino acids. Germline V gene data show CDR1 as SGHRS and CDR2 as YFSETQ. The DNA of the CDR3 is TGCGCCAGCAGCTTCGGTGGTAGCGGTCAAGGCTCCTACGAGCAGTACTTC. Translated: CASSFGGSGQGSYEQYF.

The CDR3 DNA sequence: TGTGCCAGTAGTATAGCTCAGGGGAATTCACCCCTCCACTTT. Its protein product is CASSIAQGNSPLHF. The chain employs TRBV19 and TRBJ1-6; the D gene is possibly TRBD1 (6 bases). CDR1 and CDR2 from the germline V gene are LNHDA and SQIVND (reference sequence). V shed 1 base and J shed 7 bases, with 8 bases lying between them. The CDR3 totals 14 residues. Full variable domain (outside the CDR3, taken from reference TRBV19 and TRBJ1-6): DGGITQSPKYLFRKEGQNVTLSCEQNLNHDAMYWYRQDPGQGLRLIYYSQIVNDFQKGDIAEGYSVSREKKESFPLTVTSAQKNPTAFYLCASSIAQGNSPLHFGNGTRLTVT.

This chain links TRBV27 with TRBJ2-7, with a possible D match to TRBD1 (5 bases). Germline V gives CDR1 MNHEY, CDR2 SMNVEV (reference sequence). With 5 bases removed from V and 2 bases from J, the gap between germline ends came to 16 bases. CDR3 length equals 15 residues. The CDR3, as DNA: TGTGCCAGCAGTCCCGAACCAGGGCTCCCCTACGAGCAGTACTTC. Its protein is CASSPEPGLPYEQYF.

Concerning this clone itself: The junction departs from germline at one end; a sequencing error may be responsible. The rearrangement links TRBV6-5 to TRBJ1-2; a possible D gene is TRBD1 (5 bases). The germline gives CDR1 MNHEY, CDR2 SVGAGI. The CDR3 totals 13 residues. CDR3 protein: CASRPRQYYGYIF. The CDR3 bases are TGTGCCAGCAGACCTAGACAGTACTATGGCTACATCTTC.

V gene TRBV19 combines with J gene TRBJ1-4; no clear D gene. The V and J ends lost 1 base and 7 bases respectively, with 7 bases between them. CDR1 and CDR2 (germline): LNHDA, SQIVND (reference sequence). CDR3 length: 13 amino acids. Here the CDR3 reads CASSIVPFEKLFF. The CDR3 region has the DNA TGTGCCAGTAGTATAGTCCCTTTTGAAAAACTGTTTTTT.

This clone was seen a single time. The CDR3: CASSLVSAEAFF. As DNA, the CDR3 is TGTGCCAGCAGCTTAGTATCAGCTGAAGCTTTCTTT. The chain uses TRBV7-2 and TRBJ1-1; no definite D call. Germline-derived CDR1 and CDR2 are SGHTA and FQGNSA. The germline V and J ends were trimmed by 1 base and 6 bases, with 6 bases remaining between them. This CDR3 spans 12 amino acids.

The DNA for the CDR3 is TGCGCCAGCAGCTTTTCAGGGTTTGGCAATCAGCCCCAGCATTTT. Protein sequence: CASSFSGFGNQPQHF. The J gene is TRBJ1-5, the V gene TRBV5-1; D possibly corresponds to TRBD1 (5 bases). The CDR3 is 15 residues long. The germline V gene encodes CDR1 SGHRS and CDR2 YFSETQ. Between the trimmed V and J ends, which lost 2 bases and 2 bases, there was a span of 11 bases.

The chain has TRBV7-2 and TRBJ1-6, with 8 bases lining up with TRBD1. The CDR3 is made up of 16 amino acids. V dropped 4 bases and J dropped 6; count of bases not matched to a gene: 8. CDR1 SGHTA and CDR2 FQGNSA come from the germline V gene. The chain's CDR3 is CASSSPTGAINSPLHF. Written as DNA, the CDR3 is TGTGCCAGCAGCTCGCCGACAGGGGCAATTAATTCACCCCTCCACTTT.

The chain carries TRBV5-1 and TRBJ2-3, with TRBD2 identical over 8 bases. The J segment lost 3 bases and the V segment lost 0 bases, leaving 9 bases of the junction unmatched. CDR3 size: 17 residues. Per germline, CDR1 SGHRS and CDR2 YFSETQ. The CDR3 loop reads CASSLVLGGGGTDTQYF. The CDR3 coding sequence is TGCGCCAGCAGCTTGGTTCTGGGCGGCGGGGGGACAGATACGCAGTATTTT.

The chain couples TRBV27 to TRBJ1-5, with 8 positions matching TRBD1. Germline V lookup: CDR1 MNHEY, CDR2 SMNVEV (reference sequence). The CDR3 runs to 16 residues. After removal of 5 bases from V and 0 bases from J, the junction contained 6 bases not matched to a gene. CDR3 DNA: TGTGCCAGCAGTCCCGGGACAGGTTATAGCAATCAGCCCCAGCATTTT. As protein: CASSPGTGYSNQPQHF.

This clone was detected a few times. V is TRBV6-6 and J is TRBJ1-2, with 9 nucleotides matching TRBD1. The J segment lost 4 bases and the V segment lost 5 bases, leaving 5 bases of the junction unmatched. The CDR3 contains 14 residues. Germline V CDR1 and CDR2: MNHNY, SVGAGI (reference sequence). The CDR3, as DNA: TGTGCCAGCAGTATCCGGGACAGGGCCTATGGCTACACCTTC. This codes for CASSIRDRAYGYTF.

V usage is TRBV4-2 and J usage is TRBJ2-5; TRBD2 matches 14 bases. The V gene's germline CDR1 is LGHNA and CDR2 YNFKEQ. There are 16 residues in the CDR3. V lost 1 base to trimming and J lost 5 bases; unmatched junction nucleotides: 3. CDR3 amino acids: CASSQGLAGGRETQYF. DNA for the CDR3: TGTGCCAGCAGCCAAGGACTAGCGGGGGGGCGCGAGACCCAGTACTTC.

The CDR3 DNA reads TGCAGCGTCGGGACGGACTACATGAACACTGAAGCTTTCTTT. This gives the protein CSVGTDYMNTEAFF. The V and J genes are TRBV29-1 and TRBJ1-1, with D tentatively TRBD1 (5 bases). CDR1 SQVTM and CDR2 ANQGSEA come from the germline V gene. This CDR3 has 14 amino acids. With 6 bases removed from V and 0 bases from J, the gap between germline ends came to 14 bases.

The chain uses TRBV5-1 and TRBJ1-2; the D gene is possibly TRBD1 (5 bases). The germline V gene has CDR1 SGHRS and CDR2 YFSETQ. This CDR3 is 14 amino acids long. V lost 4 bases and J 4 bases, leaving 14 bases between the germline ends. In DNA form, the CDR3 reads TGCGCCAGCAGCCAGGGTGGGTCGGGCTATGGCTACACCTTC. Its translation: CASSQGGSGYGYTF.

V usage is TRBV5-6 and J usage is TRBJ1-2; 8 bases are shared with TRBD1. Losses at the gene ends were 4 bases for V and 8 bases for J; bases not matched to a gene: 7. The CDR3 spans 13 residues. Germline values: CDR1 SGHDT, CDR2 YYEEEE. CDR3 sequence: CASSTGQGWGYTF. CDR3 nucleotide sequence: TGTGCCAGCAGCACCGGACAGGGATGGGGCTACACCTTC.

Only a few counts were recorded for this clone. The CDR3 reads CASSISTGVVETQYF. DNA of the CDR3: TGTGCCAGCAGCATTTCGACAGGGGTCGTGGAGACCCAGTACTTC. This chain joins TRBV7-9 and TRBJ2-5, with 8 positions matching TRBD1. The CDR3 contains 15 residues. The germline V gene has CDR1 SEHNR and CDR2 FQNEAQ (reference sequence). V gave up 5 bases and J gave up 5 bases; unmatched junction bases: 10.

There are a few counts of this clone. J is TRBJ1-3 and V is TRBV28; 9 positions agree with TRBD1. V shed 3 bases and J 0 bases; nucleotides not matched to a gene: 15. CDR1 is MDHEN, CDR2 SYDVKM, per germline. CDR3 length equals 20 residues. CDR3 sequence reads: CASSLWGTGYGQLSGNTIYF. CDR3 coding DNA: TGTGCCAGCAGTTTGTGGGGGACAGGGTATGGACAGCTCTCTGGAAACACCATATATTTT.

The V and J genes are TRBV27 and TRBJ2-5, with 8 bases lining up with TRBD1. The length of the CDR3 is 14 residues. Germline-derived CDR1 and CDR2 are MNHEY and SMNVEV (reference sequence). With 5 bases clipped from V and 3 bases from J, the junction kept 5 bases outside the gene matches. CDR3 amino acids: CASSPEDREETQYF. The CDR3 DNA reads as TGTGCCAGCAGTCCGGAGGACAGGGAAGAGACCCAGTACTTC.

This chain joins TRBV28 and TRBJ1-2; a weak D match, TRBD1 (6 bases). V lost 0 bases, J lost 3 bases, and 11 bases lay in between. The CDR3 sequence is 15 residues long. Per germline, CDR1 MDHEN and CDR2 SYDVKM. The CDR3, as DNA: TGTGCCAGCAGTTTATGGACAGGAAATTACTATGGCTACACCTTC. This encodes CASSLWTGNYYGYTF.

As DNA, the CDR3 is TGCAGCGTTGCTGGTCGGGACAGGGGGAACTATGGCTACACCTTC. It specifies CSVAGRDRGNYGYTF. The V gene is TRBV29-1, the J gene TRBJ1-2; 11 bases line up with TRBD1. Trimming at V came to 4 bases and at J to 2 bases, leaving 6 bases not matched to a gene. CDR3 length: 15 residues. Germline CDR1 SQVTM, CDR2 ANQGSEA.